This T cell receptor beta chain was captured by sequencing in a study of graft-versus-host responses after intestinal transplantation. General observations from the study: Present in recipient marrow, GvH clones included some that appeared first in ileum or blood.

The method was immunoSEQ multiplex PCR; TCRdb's version includes in-frame clones alone and lacks a portion of them. The sample carries approximately 99,000 clones, 91% recorded once. There are 14 residues in the CDR3. Looked up from germline, CDR1 is SEHNR and CDR2 is FQNEAQ (reference sequence). The germline V and J ends were trimmed by 5 bases and 2 bases, with 12 bases remaining between them. Remarks on this clone: What it binds is not known.

This chain joins TRBV7-9 and TRBJ2-5; tentatively, D is TRBD2 (5 bases). This sample comprised unstimulated CD4+ T cells sorted from spleen or lymph node cells, obtained before transplant. The source of this sequence is a human donor who was the organ donor for an intestinal transplant. The DNA for the CDR3 is TGTGCCAGCAGCCCCGGGGAATATCAAGAGACCCAGTACTTC. Translating it yields CASSPGEYQETQYF.